This T cell receptor (beta chain) was recovered during a study of OX40 agonist ivuxolimab in advanced cancers. Study as a whole: Dose-escalation patients were diagnosed with hepatocellular carcinoma, melanoma, renal cell cancer or head and neck cancer. Partial responses were achieved by three patients, one with hepatocellular carcinoma and two with cutaneous melanoma.

Concerning this clone itself: Its specificity is not known.

Samples of blood were obtained at baseline, on cycle 4 day 1, and on cycle 7 day 1. Using immunoSEQ multiplex PCR, the repertoire was profiled, and TCRdb retains in-frame clones only, with some absent. This table has roughly 87,000 clones, more than 80% appearing once. The study's findings and limits: Dosing at 0.1 to 3.0 mg/kg was accompanied by clonal expansion of CD4+ and CD8+ blood T cells by week 6.

Germline V gene lookup returns CDR1 SGHDN and CDR2 FVKESK. Trimming stripped 1 base from V and 3 bases from J, with 12 bases between. The CDR3 covers 16 residues. The chain is built from TRBV14 and TRBJ1-4; a weak D match, TRBD1 (5 bases). The receptor comes from an adult with an advanced solid tumor such as melanoma, head and neck, liver or kidney cancer. Here the sequenced sample was CD4+ or CD8+ T cells sorted from blood, taken in a trial of the OX40 agonist ivuxolimab. CDR3 DNA sequence: TGTGCCAGCAGCCAAGTGGGGGGAGTTGCTAATGAAAAACTGTTTTTT. Its protein is CASSQVGGVANEKLFF. Using reference TRBV14 and TRBJ1-4 for the parts outside the CDR3, the full variable domain is EAGVTQFPSHSVIEKGQTVTLRCDPISGHDNLYWYRRVMGKEIKFLLHFVKESKQDESGMPNNRFLAERTGGTYSTLKVQPAELEDSGVYFCASSQVGGVANEKLFFGSGTQLSVL.